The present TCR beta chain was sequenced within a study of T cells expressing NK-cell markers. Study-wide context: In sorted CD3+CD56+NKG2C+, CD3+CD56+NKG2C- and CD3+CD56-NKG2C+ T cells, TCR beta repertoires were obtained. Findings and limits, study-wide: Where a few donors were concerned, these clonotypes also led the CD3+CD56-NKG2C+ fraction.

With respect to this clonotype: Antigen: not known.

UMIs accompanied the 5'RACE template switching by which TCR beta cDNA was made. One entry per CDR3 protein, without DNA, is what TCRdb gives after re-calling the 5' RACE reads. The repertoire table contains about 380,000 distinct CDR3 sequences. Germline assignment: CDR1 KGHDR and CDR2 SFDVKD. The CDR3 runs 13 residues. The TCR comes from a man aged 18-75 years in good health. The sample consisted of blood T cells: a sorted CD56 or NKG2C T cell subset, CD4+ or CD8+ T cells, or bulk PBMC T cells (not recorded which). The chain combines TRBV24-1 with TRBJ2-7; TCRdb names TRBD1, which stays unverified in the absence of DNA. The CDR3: CATSDRQAYEQYF.